The clone carrying this T cell receptor beta chain came up a few times. This sample was included in a study of low-dose radiotherapy and immunotherapy resistance in tumors. In the study overall: Participants in Cohort 1 were administered 0.5 Gy per fraction at 2-week intervals, to a cumulative dose of 6.5 Gy. It was 1 Gy per fraction every two weeks that Cohort 2 received, adding up to 13 Gy over 26 weeks.

Primers targeting TRAV and TRBV primed first-strand cDNA, covering alpha and beta chains. TCR amplification ran 15 to 25 PCR cycles using constant-region and V-primer adapter primers. TCRdb re-analysed the reads in MiXCR, keeping a single row per CDR3 protein. This sample has tens of thousands of distinct CDR3 sequences, with roughly a sixth found just once. Described time point: before trial treatment. The V end was cut by 0 bases, the J end by 1 base, with 9 bases between. This CDR3 is 15 amino acids long. CDR1 is SGHRS and CDR2 is YFSETQ in the germline V gene. This chain links TRBV5-1 with TRBJ2-3; tentatively, D is TRBD2 (6 bases). The receptor was isolated from a male donor with prostate cancer. The specimen was PBMCs, collected before treatment. Here the CDR3 DNA reads TGCGCCAGCAGCTTGGGGGACTTTCGCACAGATACGCAGTATTTT. Translation: CASSLGDFRTDTQYF.